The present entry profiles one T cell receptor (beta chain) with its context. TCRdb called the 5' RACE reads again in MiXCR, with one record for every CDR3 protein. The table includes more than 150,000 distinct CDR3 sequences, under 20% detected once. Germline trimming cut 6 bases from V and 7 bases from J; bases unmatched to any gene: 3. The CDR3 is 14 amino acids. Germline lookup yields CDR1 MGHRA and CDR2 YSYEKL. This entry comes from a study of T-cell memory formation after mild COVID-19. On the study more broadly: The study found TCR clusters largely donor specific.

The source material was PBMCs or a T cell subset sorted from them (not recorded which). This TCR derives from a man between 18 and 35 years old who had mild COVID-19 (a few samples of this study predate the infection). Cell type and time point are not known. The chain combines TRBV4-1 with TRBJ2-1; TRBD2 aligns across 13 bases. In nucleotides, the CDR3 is TGCGCCAGCAGGGGACTAGCGGGGAGGAATGAGCAGTTCTTC. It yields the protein CASRGLAGRNEQFF.